This T cell receptor beta chain was sequenced for a study of T cell changes during pregnancy in multiple sclerosis. The method was immunoSEQ multiplex PCR; TCRdb's version includes in-frame clones alone and lacks a portion of them. This table holds 75,000 to 85,000 clones, around 93% found once. This receptor was identified in a female donor with multiple sclerosis, enrolled in a pregnancy study. The source was peripheral blood, collected in the second trimester of pregnancy.

DNA of the CDR3: TGTGCCTGGAGTGTGTTGGGGCTGGGGTCTGGAAACACCATATATTTT. This gives the protein CAWSVLGLGSGNTIYF. The V call is TRBV30, the J call TRBJ1-3; tentatively, D is TRBD1 (5 bases). V was shortened by 0 bases and J by 1 base, with 13 bases between the two germline ends. The CDR3 runs to 16 residues. The germline gives CDR1 GTSNPN, CDR2 SVGIG (reference sequence).